This is a list of T cell receptor beta chains from one sample in a study of cytomegalovirus exposure and HLA in healthy donors. Here immunoSEQ multiplex PCR was the method, and the copy in TCRdb shows in-frame clones only, minus some. The top ten clones hold less than 5.5% of a sample with 120,000 to 150,000 clones, approximately 86% of them seen once. Sequencing was performed on PBMCs. The receptors were gathered from a man aged 18 to 29 in good health and CMV-seropositive. Both conserved end residues are part of each CDR3. The D gene is left open where the match is weak. Not every row has a clone size; where given, it reads once, few, many or a size class.

V: TRBV15
J: TRBJ2-6
size: few
D: -
DNA: TGTGCCACCAGCAGAGGGACTTCTGGGGCCAACGTCCTGACTTTC
CDR3: CATSRGTSGANVLTF

V: TRBV2
J: TRBJ2-1
size: -
D: TRBD2
DNA: TGTGCCAGCCACGGACTAGCGGGAGCCGAAGAGCAGTTCTTC
CDR3: CASHGLAGAEEQFF

V: TRBV7-6
J: TRBJ1-1
size: -
D: -
DNA: TGTGCCAGCAGCTTACGTTTGGAGGGGACCACTGAAGCTTTCTTT
CDR3: CASSLRLEGTTEAFF

V: TRBV10-2
J: TRBJ1-2
size: few
D: -
DNA: TGCGCCGCTAGTCAAGGGGTCTATGGCTACACCTTC
CDR3: CAASQGVYGYTF

V: TRBV5-8
J: TRBJ1-1
size: -
D: -
DNA: TGTGCCAGCAGCTTGACAGGTCGGAACACTGAAGCTTTCTTT
CDR3: CASSLTGRNTEAFF

V: TRBV5-1
J: TRBJ1-2
size: few
D: TRBD1
DNA: TGCGCCAGCACCGAACAGGGGTCGGCTGGCTACACCTTC
CDR3: CASTEQGSAGYTF

V: TRBV7-9
J: TRBJ1-2
size: -
D: TRBD1
DNA: TGTGCCAGCAGGAGGACAGGGGGGTTGGCTAACTATGGCTACACCTTC
CDR3: CASRRTGGLANYGYTF

V: TRBV4-2
J: TRBJ2-3
size: -
D: -
DNA: TGTGCCAGCAGCCAAGCCTCTGTCCAGGTCACAGATACGCAGTATTTT
CDR3: CASSQASVQVTDTQYF

V: TRBV11-1
J: TRBJ2-5
size: -
D: -
DNA: TGTGCCAGCAGCTTTTCGTCCAGCCCGGGGACCCAGTACTTC
CDR3: CASSFSSSPGTQYF

V: TRBV6-1
J: TRBJ1-1
size: -
D: -
DNA: TGTGCCAGCATGAGGGTATTGCCTGAAGCTTTCTTT
CDR3: CASMRVLPEAFF

V: TRBV28
J: TRBJ1-2
size: once
D: -
DNA: TGTGCCAGCAGCTTGGGGGGGAGATATGGCTACACCTTC
CDR3: CASSLGGRYGYTF

V: TRBV29-1
J: TRBJ1-2
size: -
D: TRBD1
DNA: TGCAGCGTTGACCCAGGGGGAGGCGGCTACACCTTC
CDR3: CSVDPGGGGYTF

V: TRBV7-8
J: TRBJ1-1
size: -
D: TRBD1
DNA: TGTGCCAGCAGCGACAGGGGGGGACCGTACACTGAAGCTTTCTTT
CDR3: CASSDRGGPYTEAFF

V: TRBV21-1
J: TRBJ2-7
size: few
D: -
DNA: TGTGCCAGCAGCCTAAGGGGAGGGTCCTGGTACGAGCAGTACTTC
CDR3: CASSLRGGSWYEQYF

V: TRBV6-6
J: TRBJ2-1
size: -
D: TRBD2
DNA: TGTGCCAGCAGCCCTGGGGGGGAGGAGCAGTTCTTC
CDR3: CASSPGGEEQFF

V: TRBV29-1
J: TRBJ1-2
size: -
D: TRBD1
DNA: TGCAGCGTTGAAGTCAGGGGGAAGGAATTGGGCGGCTACACCTTC
CDR3: CSVEVRGKELGGYTF

V: TRBV15
J: TRBJ1-2
size: -
D: -
DNA: TGTGCCACCAGTTTGGAGGGGCTCTGGGGCTACACCTTC
CDR3: CATSLEGLWGYTF

V: TRBV9
J: TRBJ2-7
size: -
D: -
DNA: TGTGCCAGCAGCGTAGCGGCTAGCGTTAGCTCCTACGAGCAGTACTTC
CDR3: CASSVAASVSSYEQYF

V: TRBV6-1
J: TRBJ2-1
size: -
D: TRBD1
DNA: TGTGCCAGCCGACGGGACAGCTACAATGAGCAGTTCTTC
CDR3: CASRRDSYNEQFF

V: TRBV29-1
J: TRBJ2-7
size: -
D: -
DNA: TGCAGCGTTGAACATTACGGCAGGGGCTACGAGCAGTACTTC
CDR3: CSVEHYGRGYEQYF

V: TRBV7-2
J: TRBJ1-5
size: once
D: -
DNA: TGTGCCAGCAGCTTGGCCGACAGGAGATATAGCAATCAGCCCCAGCATTTT
CDR3: CASSLADRRYSNQPQHF

V: TRBV18
J: TRBJ1-1
size: -
D: -
DNA: TGTGCCAGCTCACCACTCAGGGTTTCTGAAGCTTTCTTT
CDR3: CASSPLRVSEAFF

V: TRBV6-1
J: TRBJ2-7
size: few
D: -
DNA: TGTGCCAGCAGTGATGGTGGGGCGCGGAAGCAGTACTTC
CDR3: CASSDGGARKQYF

V: TRBV9
J: TRBJ1-2
size: once
D: TRBD1
DNA: TGTGCCAGCAGCGTATGGACAGGCTCTGGCTACACCTTC
CDR3: CASSVWTGSGYTF

V: TRBV30
J: TRBJ1-5
size: few
D: TRBD1
DNA: TGTGCCTGGGCGCAGGGGGAGAATCAGCCCCAGCATTTT
CDR3: CAWAQGENQPQHF

V: TRBV19
J: TRBJ1-2
size: -
D: -
DNA: TGTGCCAGCACTAGGACGGCCTCTAACTATGGCTACACCTTC
CDR3: CASTRTASNYGYTF

V: TRBV7-9
J: TRBJ2-2
size: once
D: TRBD1
DNA: TGTGCCAGCAATTTTGGGACAGGTTCCACCGGGGAGCTGTTTTTT
CDR3: CASNFGTGSTGELFF

V: TRBV4-2
J: TRBJ2-3
size: -
D: -
DNA: TGTGCCAGCAGCCAAGATTGGGGCCGCACAGATACGCAGTATTTT
CDR3: CASSQDWGRTDTQYF

V: TRBV6-1
J: TRBJ2-7
size: -
D: -
DNA: TGTGCCAGCAGTGATTTGTTTCACTCCGGTTACGAGCAGTACTTC
CDR3: CASSDLFHSGYEQYF